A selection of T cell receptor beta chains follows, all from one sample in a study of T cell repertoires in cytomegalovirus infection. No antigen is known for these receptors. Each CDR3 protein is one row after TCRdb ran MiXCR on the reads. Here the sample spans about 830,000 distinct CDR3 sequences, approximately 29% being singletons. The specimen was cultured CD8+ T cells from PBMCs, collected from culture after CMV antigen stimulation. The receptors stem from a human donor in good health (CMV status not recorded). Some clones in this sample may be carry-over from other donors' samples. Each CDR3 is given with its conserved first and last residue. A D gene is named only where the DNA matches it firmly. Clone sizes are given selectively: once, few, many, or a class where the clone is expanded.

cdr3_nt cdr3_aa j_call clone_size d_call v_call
TGTGCCAGTGGGGAATCTGGGGGGGATGAAGCTTTCTTT CASGESGGDEAFF TRBJ1-1 . . TRBV19
TGTGCCAGCAGCTTGGCCGCGGTCGATAATCAGCCCCAGCATTTT CASSLAAVDNQPQHF TRBJ1-5 few . TRBV5-3
TGTGCCGGCAGCTCCACTCAGAACACTGAAGCTTTCTTT CAGSSTQNTEAFF TRBJ1-1 . . TRBV7-4
TGTGCCAGCAGCCAGGGACAGGAGAGCTCTGGAAACACCATATATTTT CASSQGQESSGNTIYF TRBJ1-3 many TRBD1 TRBV7-9
TGTGCCACCCACCTAGCGGGGGGGTACAATGAGCAGTTCTTC CATHLAGGYNEQFF TRBJ2-1 few TRBD2 TRBV27
TGTGCCAGCAGTTTAATTTACAGGGGAAGTGATGGCTACACCTTC CASSLIYRGSDGYTF TRBJ1-2 few TRBD1 TRBV27
TGTGCCAGCAGCCCACCTATTGGGACAGGGGACAATCAGCCCCAGCATTTT CASSPPIGTGDNQPQHF TRBJ1-5 many TRBD1 TRBV7-6
TGTGCCAGCAGGGCTATAGGGGTAGATACGCAGTATTTT CASRAIGVDTQYF TRBJ2-3 few . TRBV12-3/TRBV12-4
TGTGCCAGCAGCCAAGAGTGGTCCGGGACAGGGTGGCGGATATCGCCCCTCCACTTT CASSQEWSGTGWRISPLHF TRBJ1-6 . TRBD1 TRBV14
TGTGCCAGCAGAACAGGGGGCATTCCGGAGACCCAGTACTTC CASRTGGIPETQYF TRBJ2-5 few TRBD1 TRBV7-6
TGTGCCAGCAGTTTGGGCGGGGGGCTCACCGGGGAGCTGTTTTTT CASSLGGGLTGELFF TRBJ2-2 . TRBD2 TRBV12-3/TRBV12-4
TGTGCCAGCAGTCTCCGGGACTTAGAGACCCAGTACTTC CASSLRDLETQYF TRBJ2-5 . . TRBV12-3/TRBV12-4
TGTGCCAGCATTTCAGGAAAGCTAGACACTGAAGCTTTCTTT CASISGKLDTEAFF TRBJ1-1 few . TRBV7-9
TGTGCCAGCAGTTTGACAACCTCGGGCAATCAGCCCCAGCATTTT CASSLTTSGNQPQHF TRBJ1-5 many . TRBV12-3/TRBV12-4
TGTGCCAGCAGGGTTTGGGGCAATCAGCCCCAGCATTTT CASRVWGNQPQHF TRBJ1-5 few . TRBV28
TGTGCCAGCAGCTTCCGGACTAGCGGGGACAATGAGCAGTTCTTC CASSFRTSGDNEQFF TRBJ2-1 many TRBD2 TRBV7-8
TGTGCCAGCAGAAAAGGGGGTAGCAATCAGCCCCAGCATTTT CASRKGGSNQPQHF TRBJ1-5 . . TRBV12-3/TRBV12-4
TGTGCCAGCAGCTTGATGGGTATGGCAGAGCAAGAGACCCAGTACTTC CASSLMGMAEQETQYF TRBJ2-5 . . TRBV5-3
TGTGCCAGCCGGAGGAGGGGAAGTCAAGAGACCCAGTACTTC CASRRRGSQETQYF TRBJ2-5 once . TRBV6-1
TGTGTCAGTAGTAAGACAGGGACGAACACCGGGGAGCTGTTTTTT CVSSKTGTNTGELFF TRBJ2-2 . TRBD1 TRBV19
TGCGCCAGCAGTGAGTCGACTGGGCAGCAAGAGACCCAGTACTTC CASSESTGQQETQYF TRBJ2-5 . . TRBV10-1
TGCGCCAGCAGCCCCTCCGGGGGTCAAACTGAAGCTTTCTTT CASSPSGGQTEAFF TRBJ1-1 . . TRBV4-1
TGCAGTGCTAGAGAGGACAGGGCTAACTATGGCTACACCTTC CSAREDRANYGYTF TRBJ1-2 . TRBD1 TRBV20-1
TGTGCCAACAGCTTGGTGGGTAGTTCAGATACGCAGTATTTT CANSLVGSSDTQYF TRBJ2-3 . . TRBV5-4
TGTGCCAGCAGCGTCCGAACCGGGACTAGCTATGAGACCCAGTACTTC CASSVRTGTSYETQYF TRBJ2-5 . TRBD2 TRBV9
TGCGCCAGCAGCTTGGAGGGAGAAACCTATGGCTACACCTTC CASSLEGETYGYTF TRBJ1-2 . . TRBV5-1
TGTGCCAGCAGCGCCCCCTCTACAGGGAACAATTCACCCCTCCACTTT CASSAPSTGNNSPLHF TRBJ1-6 . . TRBV5-4
TGTGCCAGCAGCTCCAAGACCGGGGAGCTGTTTTTT CASSSKTGELFF TRBJ2-2 many . TRBV7-8
TGTGCCACCAGCGAGACGAGGGCAGCTGGGGCCAACGTCCTGACTTTC CATSETRAAGANVLTF TRBJ2-6 . . TRBV15
TGTGCTAGCAGCTTGGGTACAGGGGCGACGGAGACCCAGTACTTC CASSLGTGATETQYF TRBJ2-5 . TRBD1 TRBV7-7
TGTGCCAGTAGTACTCGGGTAAGGTTGGACACTGAAGCTTTCTTT CASSTRVRLDTEAFF TRBJ1-1 . . TRBV19
TGTGCCAGTAGTATCTTAGCCACCTCGAACACTGAAGCTTTCTTT CASSILATSNTEAFF TRBJ1-1 . . TRBV19
TGTGCCAGCAGTTTTTCCGGGAAGAGGGTCTACAATGAGCAGTTCTTC CASSFSGKRVYNEQFF TRBJ2-1 . . TRBV12-3/TRBV12-4
TGTGCCAGCAGCTCCTCCCTGACAGTTAATCAGCCCCAGCATTTT CASSSSLTVNQPQHF TRBJ1-5 few . TRBV7-9
TGTGCCAGCAGCTCAGAAGGGGGGGGTGGTGAAGCTTTCTTT CASSSEGGGGEAFF TRBJ1-1 . . TRBV7-1
TGTGCCACTGAGTCGGGCAATGAGCAGTTCTTC CATESGNEQFF TRBJ2-1 . . TRBV24-1
TGTGCCAGCAGTTCCCACAAACGGGGATCGCTAGCCAAAAACATTCAGTACTTC CASSSHKRGSLAKNIQYF TRBJ2-4 few . TRBV12-3/TRBV12-4
TGCGCCAGCAGCCAAGAGCTAGACAGGGCCGCTAAAGACAATGAGCAGTTCTTC CASSQELDRAAKDNEQFF TRBJ2-1 . TRBD1 TRBV4-1
TGTGCCAGCAGCCCTAGGACAGGAATTAATGAAAAACTGTTTTTT CASSPRTGINEKLFF TRBJ1-4 few TRBD1 TRBV5-5
TGCGCCAGCAGCCCTGGGACAGGGGCGGGGTACGAGCAGTACTTC CASSPGTGAGYEQYF TRBJ2-7 few TRBD1 TRBV4-1
TGTGCCAGCAGTTACTCGATTGGGGCCGGCTGCACCTTC CASSYSIGAGCTF TRBJ1-2 . . TRBV6-6
TGTGCCAGCAGCTCAGAAGCCTACACGAATCCCGGGGAGCTGTTTTTT CASSSEAYTNPGELFF TRBJ2-2 . . TRBV7-6
TGTGCCAGCAGTTTAACGGGGACAGGCCTCCAAGAGACCCAGTACTTC CASSLTGTGLQETQYF TRBJ2-5 many TRBD1 TRBV12-3/TRBV12-4
TGCGCCAGCAAGACAGGGGGAAACGGGGAGCTGTTTTTT CASKTGGNGELFF TRBJ2-2 . TRBD1 TRBV4-1
TGTGCTAGTGGTTTGTGGGGGGCACAGGAGCAGTACTTC CASGLWGAQEQYF TRBJ2-7 . . TRBV12-5
TGCAGTGCCCCTGGGCAGGGGAGGGACACCATATATTTT CSAPGQGRDTIYF TRBJ1-3 . . TRBV20-1
TGTGCCAGCAGTTACTGGGGACAGGGGTCAGATACGCAGTATTTT CASSYWGQGSDTQYF TRBJ2-3 . TRBD1 TRBV6-2/TRBV6-3
TGTGCCAGCAGCGTACTAGAGATGAACACTGAAGCTTTCTTT CASSVLEMNTEAFF TRBJ1-1 . . TRBV9
TGTGCCAGCAGCTTAGAGATTAGCGGGGGGGCAGATACGCAGTATTTT CASSLEISGGADTQYF TRBJ2-3 many TRBD2 TRBV7-6
TGTGCCAGCAGCTTAGAAAGTCATAGCAGTAATACGCAGTATTTT CASSLESHSSNTQYF TRBJ2-3 . . TRBV7-4
TGTGCCAGCTCAGATGGGTCCGGCAATCAGCCCCAGCATTTT CASSDGSGNQPQHF TRBJ1-5 few . TRBV19
TGCAGTGCTAGAGGTCTCCGGGACGGAATCTATGGCTACACCTTC CSARGLRDGIYGYTF TRBJ1-2 . . TRBV20-1
TGCAGCGTTGAGGGTACAGGGAATGAGCAGTTCTTC CSVEGTGNEQFF TRBJ2-1 . . TRBV29-1
TGTGCCAGCAGCTTAGGGGTAGGGCCTGGGGAAAAACTGTTTTTT CASSLGVGPGEKLFF TRBJ1-4 few . TRBV7-8
TGTGCCAGCAGTTACTCTGGACAAAGACGATCAGGGGAGCAGTTCTTC CASSYSGQRRSGEQFF TRBJ2-1 . . TRBV6-2/TRBV6-3
TGTGCCAGCAGTGCTGTTTGGGGAAGCTATGGCTACACCTTC CASSAVWGSYGYTF TRBJ1-2 . . TRBV2